A single sample gave rise to the 2 T cell receptor beta chains below, sequenced in a study of patients and donors after allogeneic stem cell transplantation. MiXCR, applied by TCRdb to the RT-PCR reads, yields one record per CDR3 protein. This table holds some 880,000 distinct CDR3 sequences, more than 15% found once. Sequencing was done on a sample of blood, either unsorted or a sorted T cell fraction (not recorded which). The receptors come from a human donor who was either an allogeneic HSCT recipient or a stem cell or donor lymphocyte infusion donor (not recorded which). It is not recorded whose cells these are; they may come from a transplant donor.

This clonotype was detected ten times or more. The rearrangement joins TRBV4-2 to TRBJ2-1; D is unresolved. Trimming removed 4 bases from V and 0 bases from J, with 10 bases in between. The CDR3 sequence is 15 residues long. Germline V gene data show CDR1 as LGHNA and CDR2 as YNFKEQ. The CDR3 is CASSPNPSSYNEQFF. The DNA of the CDR3 is TGTGCCAGCAGCCCGAACCCAAGCTCCTACAATGAGCAGTTCTTC.

This clonotype was counted between two and nine times. This chain joins TRBV12-3 or TRBV12-4 and TRBJ2-1; the match to TRBD2 covers 10 bases. V was pared by 6 bases and J by 3 bases, with 8 bases of the junction left unmatched. The CDR3 consists of 16 residues. The CDR3 is CASRNTLAGNYNEQFF. CDR3 bases: TGTGCCAGCAGAAACACACTAGCGGGAAACTACAATGAGCAGTTCTTC.